This T cell receptor beta chain was retrieved from a study of T-cell memory formation after mild COVID-19. This clonotype turned up a few times. Its antigen is unidentified. Study-level points and caveats: The pre-infection memory compartment contained some responding clones, suggesting cross-reactive memory joined. Shrinking CD4+ clones were chiefly CM and EM; CD8+ ones were chiefly EMRA.

The V and J ends lost 6 bases and 0 bases respectively, with 9 bases between them. Per germline, CDR1 MNHNY and CDR2 SVGAGI (reference sequence). The CDR3 covers 15 residues. TCRdb fed the 5' RACE reads into MiXCR, producing one record per CDR3 protein. The data contain roughly 310,000 distinct CDR3 sequences, approximately 16% of them seen just once; the ten biggest clones take up 22%. The rearrangement joins TRBV6-6 to TRBJ2-6; D gene unclear. The receptor was derived from a man in his late teens or twenties who had mild COVID-19 (a few samples of this study predate the infection). Cell type and time point are not known. Sequencing was done on a sample of PBMCs or a T cell subset sorted from them (not recorded which). This CDR3 reads CASRIPASGANVLTF. CDR3 sequence (DNA): TGTGCCAGCAGGATACCGGCCTCTGGGGCCAACGTCCTGACTTTC.